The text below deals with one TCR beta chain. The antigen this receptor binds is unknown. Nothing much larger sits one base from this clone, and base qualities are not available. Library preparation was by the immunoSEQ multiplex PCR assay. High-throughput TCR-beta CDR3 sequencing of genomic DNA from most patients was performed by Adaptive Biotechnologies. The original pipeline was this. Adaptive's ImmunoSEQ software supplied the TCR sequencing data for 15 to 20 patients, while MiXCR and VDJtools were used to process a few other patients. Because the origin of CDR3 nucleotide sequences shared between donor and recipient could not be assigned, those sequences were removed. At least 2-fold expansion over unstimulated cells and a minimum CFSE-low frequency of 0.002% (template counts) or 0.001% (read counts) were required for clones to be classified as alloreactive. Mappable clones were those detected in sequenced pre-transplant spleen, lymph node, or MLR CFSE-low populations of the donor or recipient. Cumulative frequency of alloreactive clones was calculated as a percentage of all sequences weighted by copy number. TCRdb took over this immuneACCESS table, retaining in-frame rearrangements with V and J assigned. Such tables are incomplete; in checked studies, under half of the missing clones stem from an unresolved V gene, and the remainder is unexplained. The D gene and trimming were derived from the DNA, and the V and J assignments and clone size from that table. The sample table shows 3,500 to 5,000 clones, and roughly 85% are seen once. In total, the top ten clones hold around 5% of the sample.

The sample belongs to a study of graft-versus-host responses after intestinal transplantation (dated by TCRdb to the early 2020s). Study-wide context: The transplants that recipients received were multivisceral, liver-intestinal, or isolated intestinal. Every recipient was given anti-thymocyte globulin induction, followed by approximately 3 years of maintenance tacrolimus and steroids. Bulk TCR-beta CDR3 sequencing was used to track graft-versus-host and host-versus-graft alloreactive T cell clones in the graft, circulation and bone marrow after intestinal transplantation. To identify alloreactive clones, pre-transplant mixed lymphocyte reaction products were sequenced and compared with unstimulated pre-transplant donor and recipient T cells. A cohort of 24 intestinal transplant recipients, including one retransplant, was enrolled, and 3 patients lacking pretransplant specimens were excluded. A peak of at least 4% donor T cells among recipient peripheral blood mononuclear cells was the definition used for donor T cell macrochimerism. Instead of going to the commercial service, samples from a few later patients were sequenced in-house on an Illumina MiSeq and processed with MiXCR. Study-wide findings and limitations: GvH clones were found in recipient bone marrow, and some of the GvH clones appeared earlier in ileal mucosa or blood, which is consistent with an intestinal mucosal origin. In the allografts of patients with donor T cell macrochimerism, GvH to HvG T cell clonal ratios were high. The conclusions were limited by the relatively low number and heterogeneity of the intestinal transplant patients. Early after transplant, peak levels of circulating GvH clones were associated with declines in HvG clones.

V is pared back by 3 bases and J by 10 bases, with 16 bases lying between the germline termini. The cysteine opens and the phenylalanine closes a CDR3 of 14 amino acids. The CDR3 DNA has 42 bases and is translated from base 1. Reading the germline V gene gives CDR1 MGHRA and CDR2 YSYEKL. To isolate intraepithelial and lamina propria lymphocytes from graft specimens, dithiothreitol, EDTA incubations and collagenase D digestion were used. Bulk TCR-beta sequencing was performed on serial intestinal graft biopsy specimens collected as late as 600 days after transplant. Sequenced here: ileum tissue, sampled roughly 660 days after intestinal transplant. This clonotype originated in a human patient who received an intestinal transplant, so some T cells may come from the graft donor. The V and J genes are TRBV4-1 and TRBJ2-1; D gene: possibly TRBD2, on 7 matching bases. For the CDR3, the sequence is CASSQWTGGREQFF. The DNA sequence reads TGCGCCAGCAGCCAGTGGACGGGGGGCAGGGAGCAGTTCTTC.